This TCR beta chain was sequenced during a study of blood T cells in healthy people across ages. Overall study: The template switching approach captured approximately one barcoded beta molecule for every two T cells.

With a J-beta primer mix and a sample-barcoded 5' primer, a second PCR ran roughly 6 to 11 cycles. The template-switch adaptor, which had 12 random nucleotides, put a tag on each cDNA molecule. Using its own MiXCR run on the 5' RACE reads, TCRdb lists one record per CDR3 protein. This sample has 600,000 or so distinct CDR3 sequences; around 21% occur once, and the top ten carry about 3.6%. In germline, CDR1 is KGHSH, CDR2 LQKENI. V lost 3 bases to trimming and J lost 4 bases, with 4 bases between them. CDR3 size: 12 residues. In regard to this clonotype: Antigen: not known.

The extraction recovered at least 6 micrograms of total RNA per sample. Points from the study as a whole: More naive CD4+ cells and higher diversity were found in long-lived than in aged donors.

The J gene is TRBJ2-1, the V gene TRBV18, with D unclear. Sequencing input: blood. The clonotype originates from a man in his 70s in good health. CDR3 region: CASSPKYNEQFF. CDR3 bases: TGTGCCAGCTCACCGAAGTACAATGAGCAGTTCTTC.